One sample yielded the 12 T cell receptor beta chains listed below, sequenced in a study of regulatory T cells in long-lasting Graves disease. Described time point: persistent/refractory GD, antithyroid drugs over 5 years with positive TRAb. PBMCs provided the RNA from which the TCR library was made. Relying on iRepertoire HTBI primers and Arm-PCR of CDR3 regions, the team built TCR beta libraries. TCRdb analysed the multiplex PCR reads with MiXCR anew, one entry per CDR3 protein. Seen here are 400,000 to 600,000 distinct CDR3 sequences, 20% to 25% observed once, and the top ten hold 6.5% to 9%. Material: peripheral blood mononuclear cells (PBMCs), obtained when the disease was refractory, from a patient treated with antithyroid drugs. All receptors come from a female donor with Graves disease.

This clonotype was detected many times. The CDR3 region is CASSVRDRGNQPQHF. The DNA of the CDR3 is TGTGCCAGCAGTGTCCGGGACAGGGGCAATCAGCCCCAGCATTTT. V gene TRBV28 combines with J gene TRBJ1-5; 9 nucleotides line up with TRBD1. After removal of 5 bases from V and 2 bases from J, the junction contained 4 bases not matched to a gene. The CDR3 sequence is 15 residues long. From germline, CDR1 is MDHEN and CDR2 SYDVKM.

This chain links TRBV24-1 with TRBJ2-4; unclear D gene. The V end lost 4 bases, the J end lost 1 base, and 10 bases lay between the germline ends. The CDR3 consists of 15 residues. Germline V gene lookup returns CDR1 KGHDR and CDR2 SFDVKD. The CDR3 sequence: CATSDSRTAKNIQYF. The DNA for the CDR3 is TGTGCCACCAGTGACTCCCGAACTGCCAAAAACATTCAGTACTTC.

This clonotype was picked up many times. The rearrangement joins TRBV12-3 or TRBV12-4 to TRBJ1-2; the D is unclear. V lost 3 bases and J lost 8, with 7 bases in between. This CDR3 spans 11 amino acids. The CDR3 spells CASSFGNGYTF. The CDR3, as DNA: TGTGCCAGCAGTTTTGGAAACGGCTACACCTTC.

At least ten counts were recorded for this clonotype. The chain combines TRBV7-8 with TRBJ2-5; 10 bases align to TRBD1. J gave up 5 bases and V 3 bases, and 6 bases lay outside the gene matches. This CDR3 spans 15 amino acids. The germline V gene encodes CDR1 SGHVS and CDR2 FQNEAQ. The CDR3 loop is CASSFRQGAGETQYF. In DNA form, the CDR3 reads TGTGCCAGCAGCTTTAGACAGGGGGCAGGGGAGACCCAGTACTTC. Using reference TRBV7-8 and TRBJ2-5 for the parts outside the CDR3, the full variable domain is GAGVSQSPRYKVAKRGQDVALRCDPISGHVSLFWYQQALGQGPEFLTYFQNEAQLDKSGLPSDRFFAERPEGSVSTLKIQRTQQEDSAVYLCASSFRQGAGETQYFGPGTRLLVL.

This clonotype has at least ten counts. This rearrangement joins TRBV27 to TRBJ1-2, with D possibly TRBD1 on 6 matching bases. Germline CDR1 reads MNHEY; CDR2 reads SMNVEV (reference sequence). V was clipped by 5 bases and J by 2 bases, with 15 bases between them. The CDR3 totals 15 residues. The CDR3 spells CASSPVQGLNYGYTF. The CDR3 DNA reads as TGTGCCAGCAGTCCAGTACAGGGCTTGAACTATGGCTACACCTTC.

Many counts were recorded for this clonotype. V and J are TRBV12-3 or TRBV12-4 and TRBJ2-7, with D unclear. CDR3 length: 13 amino acids. With 6 bases removed from V and 4 bases from J, the gap between germline ends came to 13 bases. CDR3 protein: CASRRSYGYEQYF. The CDR3 coding sequence is TGTGCCAGCAGACGAAGTTATGGGTACGAGCAGTACTTC.

This clonotype was detected ten times or more. This sequence joins TRBV3-1 and TRBJ2-5, with 10 bases identical to TRBD2. V lost 7 bases, J lost 2 bases, and 7 bases stayed unmatched. The germline CDR1 and CDR2 sequences are LGHDT and YNNKEL (reference sequence). The CDR3 totals 15 residues. The CDR3 protein is CASTFGTSAQETQYF. As DNA, the CDR3 is TGTGCCAGCACCTTTGGGACTAGCGCACAAGAGACCCAGTACTTC.

The chain couples TRBV4-1 to TRBJ1-1; maybe TRBD1 (5 bases). CDR3 length: 16 residues. Trimming shortened V by 4 bases and J by 5 bases, and 20 bases separated the two germline ends. Germline V gene lookup returns CDR1 MGHRA and CDR2 YSYEKL. As DNA, the CDR3 is TGCGCCAGCAGCCGCAAGCTGGGGCTAAGTGAGACTGAAGCTTTCTTT. It yields the protein CASSRKLGLSETEAFF.

This rearrangement joins TRBV6-9 to TRBJ2-5, with D unclear. Germline lookup yields CDR1 MNHGY and CDR2 SVAAGI. The CDR3 extends over 12 amino acids. V was shortened by 3 bases and J by 3 bases, with 5 bases between the two germline ends. In nucleotides, the CDR3 is TGTGCCAGCAGTTACACCGAAGAGACCCAGTACTTC. Amino acids: CASSYTEETQYF.

Concerning this clonotype itself: This may come from a read error, since a much larger clone is one base off. The CDR3, as DNA: TGTACCAGCAGCTCACACAGGACGAACACTGAAGCTTTCTTT. This gives the protein CTSSSHRTNTEAFF. This sequence joins TRBV28 and TRBJ1-1; weak D call: TRBD1 (5 bases). Germline CDR1 and CDR2: MDHEN and SYDVKM. The CDR3 is 14 residues long.

This clonotype was picked up many times. This chain links TRBV3-1 with TRBJ2-5, with D possibly being TRBD1 or TRBD2 (5 bases each). CDR1 LGHDT and CDR2 YNNKEL come from the germline V gene (reference sequence). The CDR3 has 15 residues. V lost 7 bases to trimming and J lost 5 bases, with 20 bases between them. Here the CDR3 reads CASTPRPGREETQYF. The CDR3 DNA sequence: TGTGCCAGCACTCCTCGGCCGGGGCGAGAGGAGACCCAGTACTTC.

This clonotype was recorded at least ten times. CDR3 DNA: TGTGCCAGCACCACGGGCCAGGGCGACTTGGGCAATCAGCCCCAGCATTTT. Its protein product is CASTTGQGDLGNQPQHF. The rearrangement uses TRBV6-1 and TRBJ1-5; weak D call: TRBD1 (5 bases). The V end lost 7 bases, the J end lost 2 bases, and 21 bases lay between the germline ends. This CDR3 spans 17 amino acids. Germline loops: CDR1 MNHNS, CDR2 SASEGT.